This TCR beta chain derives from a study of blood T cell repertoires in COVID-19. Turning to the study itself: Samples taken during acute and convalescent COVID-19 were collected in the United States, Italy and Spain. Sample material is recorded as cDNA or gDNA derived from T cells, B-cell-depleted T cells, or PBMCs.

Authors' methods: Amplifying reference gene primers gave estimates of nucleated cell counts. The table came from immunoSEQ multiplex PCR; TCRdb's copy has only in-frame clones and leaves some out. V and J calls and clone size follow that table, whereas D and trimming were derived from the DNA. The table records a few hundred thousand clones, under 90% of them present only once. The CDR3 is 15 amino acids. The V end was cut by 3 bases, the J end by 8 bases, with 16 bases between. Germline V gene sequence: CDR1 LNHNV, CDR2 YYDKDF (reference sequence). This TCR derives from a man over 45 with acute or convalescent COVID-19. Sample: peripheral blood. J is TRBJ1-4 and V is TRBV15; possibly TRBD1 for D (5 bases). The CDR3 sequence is CATSSLRGGAEKLFF. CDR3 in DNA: TGTGCCACCAGCAGTCTCCGGGGGGGAGCCGAAAAACTGTTTTTT. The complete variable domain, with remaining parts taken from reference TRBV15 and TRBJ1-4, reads DAMVIQNPRYQVTQFGKPVTLSCSQTLNHNVMYWYQQKSSQAPKLLFHYYDKDFNNEADTPDNFQSRRPNTSFCFLDIRSPGLGDTAMYLCATSSLRGGAEKLFFGSGTQLSVL.